This T cell receptor beta chain is drawn from a study of blood T cell repertoires in COVID-19. V lost 0 bases to trimming and J lost 5 bases, with 8 bases between them. This CDR3 has 14 residues. In germline, CDR1 is LGHNT, CDR2 FRNRAP. Sequencing used immunoSEQ multiplex PCR; TCRdb keeps in-frame clones, though not all of them. The sample yields over 40,000 clones, roughly 84% seen once. This TCR was sampled from a man aged 80 or over with active COVID-19. The source material was peripheral blood. The V gene is TRBV12-5, the J gene TRBJ2-1; D perhaps matches TRBD2 (5 bases). In DNA form, the CDR3 reads TGTGCTAGTGGTTTGGTACAGAGGGACAATGAGCAGTTCTTC. Its protein is CASGLVQRDNEQFF.